One and the same sample provided the 19 T cell receptor beta chains below, sequenced in a study of OX40 agonist ivuxolimab in advanced cancers. Using immunoSEQ multiplex PCR, the repertoire was profiled, and TCRdb retains in-frame clones only, with some absent. The profile shows approximately 82,000 clones, 80% to 95% of them singletons. The sequences come from CD4+ or CD8+ T cells sorted from blood, collected in a trial of the OX40 agonist ivuxolimab. All receptors derive from an adult with an advanced solid tumor such as melanoma, head and neck, liver or kidney cancer.

V gene TRBV5-3 combines with J gene TRBJ1-4, with D maybe TRBD1 (6 bases). TRBV5-3 is assigned to the ORF class and has an uncertain function. V was pared by 8 bases and J by 13 bases, with 18 bases between. The CDR3 has 12 amino acids. In DNA form, the CDR3 reads TGTGCCAGTTTTGGCGACAGGAGGGGACTGTTTTTT. Translation: CASFGDRRGLFF.

This sequence joins TRBV19 and TRBJ2-6, with 8 positions matching TRBD2. CDR1 LNHDA and CDR2 SQIVND come from the germline V gene (reference sequence). This CDR3 is 18 amino acids long. V dropped 5 bases and J dropped 0; count of bases not matched to a gene: 9. Written as DNA, the CDR3 is TGTGCCAGTAGTGCCCAACTAGCGGCAAGCTCTGGGGCCAACGTCCTGACTTTC. Protein: CASSAQLAASSGANVLTF.

CDR3 DNA sequence: TGTGCCAGCAGCCAAACAGGGATTTCTTGGAGTTCACCCCTCCACTTT. It yields the protein CASSQTGISWSSPLHF. The chain uses TRBV14 and TRBJ1-6, with TRBD1 as a possible D gene (6 bases). Germline-derived CDR1 and CDR2 are SGHDN and FVKESK. V lost 2 bases to trimming and J lost 9 bases, with 17 bases between them. This CDR3 comprises 16 residues.

The V gene is TRBV5-1, the J gene TRBJ2-3; 7 bases fit TRBD2. V shed 0 bases, J shed 5 bases, and the junction held 9 bases outside the gene matches. CDR1 and CDR2 (germline): SGHRS, YFSETQ. This CDR3 has 16 residues. CDR3 in amino acids: CASSLGGGRAEDTQYF. The CDR3 nucleotides read TGCGCCAGCAGCTTGGGGGGAGGGAGGGCTGAAGATACGCAGTATTTT.

The chain links TRBV23-1 to TRBJ2-3; the match to TRBD2 covers 7 bases. TRBV23-1 belongs to the ORF category, with a function that is uncertain. After removal of 8 bases from V and 3 bases from J, the junction contained 8 bases not matched to a gene. This CDR3 spans 14 amino acids. CDR3: CASQRREGTDTQYF. The CDR3 coding sequence is TGCGCCAGCCAGCGGAGGGAGGGTACAGATACGCAGTATTTT.

V usage is TRBV9 and J usage is TRBJ1-1; D unresolved. V was cut by 3 bases and J by 1 base, with 13 bases left in between. Germline V gives CDR1 SGDLS, CDR2 YYNGEE. The CDR3 has 15 amino acids. DNA of the CDR3: TGTGCCAGCAGCGGGATCTCTCCGGGGAACACTGAAGCTTTCTTT. It codes for CASSGISPGNTEAFF. The full variable domain, completed using reference TRBV9 and TRBJ1-1, is DSGVTQTPKHLITATGQRVTLRCSPRSGDLSVYWYQQSLDQGLQFLIQYYNGEERAKGNILERFSAQQFPDLHSELNLSSLELGDSALYFCASSGISPGNTEAFFGQGTRLTVV.

Here the CDR3 DNA reads TGCAGTGCTAGAGATCATCAACCCCTCCACTTT. The encoded protein is CSARDHQPLHF. The chain employs TRBV20-1 and TRBJ1-6; D remains unclear. The CDR3 runs to 11 residues. The V end lost 0 bases, the J end lost 12 bases, and 6 bases lay between the germline ends. The germline V gene encodes CDR1 DFQATT and CDR2 SNEGSKA (reference sequence).

The gene calls are TRBV5-4 and TRBJ2-7; D assignment may be TRBD1 or TRBD2 (5 bases each). This CDR3 region has 14 residues. Deletions cut 0 bases from V and 5 bases from J, with 12 bases between. Germline V gene sequence: CDR1 SGHNT, CDR2 YYREEE (reference sequence). For the CDR3, the DNA is TGTGCCAGCAGCTTGGCCCCGGGGCCCCACGAGCAGTACTTC. Amino acid sequence: CASSLAPGPHEQYF.

This rearrangement joins TRBV19 to TRBJ1-5; 9 bases agree with TRBD1. This CDR3 region has 15 residues. The V segment lost 6 bases and the J segment 6 bases; nucleotides outside the gene matches: 9. The germline V gene encodes CDR1 LNHDA and CDR2 SQIVND (reference sequence). CDR3 loop: CASSRGQGDAQPQHF. CDR3 nucleotides: TGTGCCAGTAGCCGGGGACAGGGTGATGCTCAGCCCCAGCATTTT. Full variable domain (remainder filled in from reference TRBV19 and TRBJ1-5): DGGITQSPKYLFRKEGQNVTLSCEQNLNHDAMYWYRQDPGQGLRLIYYSQIVNDFQKGDIAEGYSVSREKKESFPLTVTSAQKNPTAFYLCASSRGQGDAQPQHFGDGTRLSIL.

This clone showed up just a few times. The chain recombines TRBV6-5 with TRBJ1-5; D is possibly TRBD1 (5 bases). V lost 6 bases and J lost 0, with 9 bases in between. The CDR3 loop spans 14 amino acids. Germline CDR1 MNHEY, CDR2 SVGAGI. The CDR3 bases are TGTGCCAGCAGGGAGGGACTTAGCAATCAGCCCCAGCATTTT. It is translated as CASREGLSNQPQHF.

The V and J genes are TRBV27 and TRBJ2-3; TRBD2 aligns across 8 bases. The V and J ends lost 6 bases and 1 base, in that order; junction bases with no gene match: 15. The CDR3 sequence is 18 residues long. Germline values: CDR1 MNHEY, CDR2 SMNVEV (reference sequence). CDR3 DNA: TGTGCCAGCAGCTTCGGGACTAGGGGCGGGCGGGGCACAGATACGCAGTATTTT. Its translation: CASSFGTRGGRGTDTQYF.

The chain couples TRBV7-3 to TRBJ1-2; D remains ambiguous. The V and J ends lost 1 base and 3 bases respectively, with 6 bases between them. Germline CDR1 reads SGHTA; CDR2 reads FQGTGA. The CDR3 contains 13 residues. CDR3 in amino acids: CASSLRKDYGYTF. The CDR3 DNA is TGTGCCAGCAGCTTAAGAAAAGACTATGGCTACACCTTC.

The V gene is TRBV11-2, the J gene TRBJ2-7; D might be TRBD2 (6 bases). Germline values: CDR1 SGHAT, CDR2 FQNNGV. Trimming removed 8 bases from V and 6 bases from J, with 11 bases in between. The CDR3 covers 11 residues. The CDR3 is CASRGGGEQYF. CDR3 DNA sequence: TGTGCCAGCCGGGGAGGAGGCGAGCAGTACTTC.

The table lists this clone with a count of one. This chain uses TRBV6-5 with TRBJ1-4; no clear D gene. Germline CDR1 reads MNHEY; CDR2 reads SVGAGI. Trimming removed 6 bases at V and 8 bases at J, with 10 bases between. The CDR3 runs 12 residues. The CDR3 loop is CASSPMGEKLFF. DNA for the CDR3: TGTGCCAGCAGCCCAATGGGCGAAAAACTGTTTTTT.

V usage is TRBV21-1 and J usage is TRBJ1-1; TRBD1 is the table's D call and was not checked against the DNA. TRBV21-1 is an annotated pseudogene. The CDR3 length is 15 residues. CDR3 DNA: TGTGCCAGCAGCACGACAGGGGGCGGGTATACTGAAGCTTTCTTT. Amino acid sequence: CASSTTGGGYTEAFF.

The DNA for the CDR3 is TGTGCCAGCAGCGATAGCGGGAGGGCCCGCTACAATGAGCAGTTCTTC. Translating it yields CASSDSGRARYNEQFF. The V call is TRBV9, the J call TRBJ2-1, with TRBD2 matching 11 bases. This CDR3 spans 16 amino acids. Germline CDR1 is SGDLS and CDR2 is YYNGEE. Unmatched junction bases numbered 5, after V lost 3 bases and J lost 3 bases.

This clone was counted between two and nine times. This chain links TRBV6-5 with TRBJ1-2; D is perhaps TRBD1 (5 bases). The CDR3 runs 12 residues. Looked up from germline, CDR1 is MNHEY and CDR2 is SVGAGI. Trimming removed 4 bases from V and 4 bases from J, with 7 bases in between. The CDR3 DNA sequence: TGTGCCAGCAGTTCAGGGATCTATGGCTACACCTTC. It codes for CASSSGIYGYTF.

The rearrangement uses TRBV18 and TRBJ2-3, with D perhaps TRBD2 (5 bases). The CDR3 is made up of 16 amino acids. V lost 3 bases to trimming and J lost 4 bases, with 17 bases between them. Germline-derived CDR1 and CDR2 are KGHSH and LQKENI. This CDR3 reads CASSPPTFPGADTQYF. The CDR3 nucleotides read TGTGCCAGCTCACCCCCGACTTTCCCCGGGGCAGATACGCAGTATTTT.

The gene calls are TRBV2 and TRBJ1-6; TRBD1 matches at 7 bases. The CDR3 sequence is 15 residues long. The V segment lost 5 bases and the J segment 8 bases; nucleotides outside the gene matches: 9. CDR1 SNHLY and CDR2 FYNNEI come from the germline V gene. In DNA form, the CDR3 reads TGTGCCAGCAGTCGGGACAGAGTCTTAGATTCACCCCTCCACTTT. Its protein is CASSRDRVLDSPLHF.